This T cell receptor (beta chain) was sequenced in a study of blood T cell repertoires in COVID-19. Study details: COVID-19 samples from acute and convalescent phases originated in the United States, Italy and Spain.

Per the study methods: The assay estimated nucleated cells by amplifying reference gene primers. Libraries were prepared by immunoSEQ multiplex PCR; TCRdb keeps only in-frame clonotypes and omits some of them. That table is the source of V, J and clone size, and D and trimming were worked out from the DNA. The sample contains about 78,000 clones, around 77% of which appear only once. Sequenced material: peripheral blood. This TCR derives from a human donor in a cohort sampled during active COVID-19.

CDR3 loop: CASSVASGGRNEQFF. DNA of the CDR3: TGTGCCAGCAGCGTAGCCTCAGGGGGCAGGAATGAGCAGTTCTTC. V is TRBV9 and J is TRBJ2-1; 8 bases match TRBD1. The trim removed 0 bases at V and 7 bases at J, leaving 6 bases unmatched. Germline CDR1 SGDLS, CDR2 YYNGEE. This CDR3 contains 15 residues.